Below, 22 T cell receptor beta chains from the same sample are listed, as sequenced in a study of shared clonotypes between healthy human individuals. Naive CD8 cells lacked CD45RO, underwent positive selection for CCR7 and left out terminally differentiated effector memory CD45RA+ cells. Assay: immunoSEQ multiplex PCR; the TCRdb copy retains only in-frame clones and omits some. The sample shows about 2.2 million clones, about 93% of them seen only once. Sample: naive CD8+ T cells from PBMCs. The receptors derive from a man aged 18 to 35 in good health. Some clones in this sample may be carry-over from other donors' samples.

CDR3 sequence (DNA): TGCGCCAGCAGCCTCATGCCCGAAGCCAAAAACATTCAGTACTTC. It yields the protein CASSLMPEAKNIQYF. The chain combines TRBV4-3 with TRBJ2-4; D not certain. The CDR3 extends over 15 amino acids. The V end lost 4 bases, the J end lost 0 bases, and 10 bases lay between the germline ends. CDR1 is LGHNA and CDR2 is YSLEER in the germline V gene.

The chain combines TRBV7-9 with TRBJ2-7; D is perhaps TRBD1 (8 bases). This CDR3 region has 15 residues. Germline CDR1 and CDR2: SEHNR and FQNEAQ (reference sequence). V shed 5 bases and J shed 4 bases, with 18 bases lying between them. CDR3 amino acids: CASSPGGQGAYEQYF. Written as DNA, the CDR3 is TGTGCCAGCAGCCCGGGAGGCCAGGGGGCATACGAGCAGTACTTC. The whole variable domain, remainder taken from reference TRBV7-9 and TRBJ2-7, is DTGVSQNPRHKITKRGQNVTFRCDPISEHNRLYWYRQTLGQGPEFLTYFQNEAQLEKSRLLSDRFSAERPKGSFSTLEIQRTEQGDSAMYLCASSPGGQGAYEQYFGPGTRLTVT.

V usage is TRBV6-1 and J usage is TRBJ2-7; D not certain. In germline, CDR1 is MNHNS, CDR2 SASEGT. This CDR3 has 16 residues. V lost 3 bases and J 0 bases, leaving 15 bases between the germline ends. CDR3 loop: CASSEWFGLTSYEQYF. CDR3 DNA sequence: TGTGCCAGCAGTGAGTGGTTCGGGCTTACCTCCTACGAGCAGTACTTC.

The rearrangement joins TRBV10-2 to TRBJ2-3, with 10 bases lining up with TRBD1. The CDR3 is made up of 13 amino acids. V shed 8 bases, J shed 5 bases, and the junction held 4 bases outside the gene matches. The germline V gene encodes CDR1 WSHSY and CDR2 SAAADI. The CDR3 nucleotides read TGCGCCAGCGGGTGGACAGGGGGAGATACGCAGTATTTT. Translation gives CASGWTGGDTQYF.

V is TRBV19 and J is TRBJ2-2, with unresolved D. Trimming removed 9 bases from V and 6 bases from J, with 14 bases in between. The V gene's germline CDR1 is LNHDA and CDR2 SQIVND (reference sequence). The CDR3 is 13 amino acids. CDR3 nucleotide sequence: TGTGCCAGCGATACTGGGGTACCCGGGGAGCTGTTTTTT. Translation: CASDTGVPGELFF.

The CDR3 DNA is TGTGCCAGTAGACTAGCGGTGAACACCGGGGAGCTGTTTTTT. Protein sequence: CASRLAVNTGELFF. The rearrangement joins TRBV19 to TRBJ2-2; 8 nucleotides match TRBD2. The CDR3 covers 14 residues. Germline V gives CDR1 LNHDA, CDR2 SQIVND (reference sequence). The V segment lost 6 bases and the J segment 1 base; nucleotides outside the gene matches: 1.

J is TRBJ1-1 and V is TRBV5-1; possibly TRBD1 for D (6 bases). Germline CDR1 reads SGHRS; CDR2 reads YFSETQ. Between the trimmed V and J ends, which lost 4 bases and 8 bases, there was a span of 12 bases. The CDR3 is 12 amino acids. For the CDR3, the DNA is TGCGCCAGCAGCAACAGCGGGACAGAAGCTTTCTTT. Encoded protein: CASSNSGTEAFF.

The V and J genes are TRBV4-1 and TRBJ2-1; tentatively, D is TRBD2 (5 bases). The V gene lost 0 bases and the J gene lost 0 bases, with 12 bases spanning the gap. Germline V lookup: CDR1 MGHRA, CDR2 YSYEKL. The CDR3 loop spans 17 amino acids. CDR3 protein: CASSQDGLGSSYNEQFF. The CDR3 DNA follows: TGCGCCAGCAGCCAAGATGGACTGGGAAGCTCCTACAATGAGCAGTTCTTC.

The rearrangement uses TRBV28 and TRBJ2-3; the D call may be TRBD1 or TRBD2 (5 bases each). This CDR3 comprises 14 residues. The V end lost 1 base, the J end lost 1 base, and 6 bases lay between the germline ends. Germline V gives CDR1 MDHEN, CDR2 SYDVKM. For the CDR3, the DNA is TGTGCCAGCAGTTTATTGGGGGGCACAGATACGCAGTATTTT. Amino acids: CASSLLGGTDTQYF.

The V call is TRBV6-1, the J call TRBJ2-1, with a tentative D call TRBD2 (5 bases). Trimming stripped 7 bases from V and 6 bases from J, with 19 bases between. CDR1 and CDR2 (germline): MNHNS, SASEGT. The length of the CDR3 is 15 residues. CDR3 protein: CASMQSIHRGNEQFF. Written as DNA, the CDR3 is TGTGCCAGCATGCAGTCAATTCATCGGGGCAATGAGCAGTTCTTC.

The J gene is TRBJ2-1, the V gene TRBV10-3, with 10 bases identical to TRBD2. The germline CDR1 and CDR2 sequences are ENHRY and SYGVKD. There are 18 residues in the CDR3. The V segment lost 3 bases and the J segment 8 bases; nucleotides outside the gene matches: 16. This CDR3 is CAISDMSLVVLAGDEQFF. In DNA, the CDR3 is TGTGCCATCAGTGATATGTCCCTCGTGGTTCTAGCGGGAGATGAGCAGTTCTTC.

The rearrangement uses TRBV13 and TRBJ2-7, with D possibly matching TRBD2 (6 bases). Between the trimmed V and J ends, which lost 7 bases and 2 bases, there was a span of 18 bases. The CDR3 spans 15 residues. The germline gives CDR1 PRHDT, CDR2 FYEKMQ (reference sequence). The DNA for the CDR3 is TGTGCCAGCACCTCTGGGGGGACTCTGACCTACGAGCAGTACTTC. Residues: CASTSGGTLTYEQYF.

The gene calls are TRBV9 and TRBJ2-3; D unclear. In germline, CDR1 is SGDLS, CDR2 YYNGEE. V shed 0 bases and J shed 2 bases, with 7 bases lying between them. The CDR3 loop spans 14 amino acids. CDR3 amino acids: CASSVASTTDTQYF. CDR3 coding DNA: TGTGCCAGCAGCGTAGCTTCGACCACAGATACGCAGTATTTT.

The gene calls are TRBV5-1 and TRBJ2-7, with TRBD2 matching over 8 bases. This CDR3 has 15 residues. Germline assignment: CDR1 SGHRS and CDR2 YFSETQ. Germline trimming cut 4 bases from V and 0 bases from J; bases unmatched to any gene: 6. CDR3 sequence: CASSRGGELSYEQYF. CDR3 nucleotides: TGCGCCAGCAGCCGGGGGGGCGAACTCTCCTACGAGCAGTACTTC.

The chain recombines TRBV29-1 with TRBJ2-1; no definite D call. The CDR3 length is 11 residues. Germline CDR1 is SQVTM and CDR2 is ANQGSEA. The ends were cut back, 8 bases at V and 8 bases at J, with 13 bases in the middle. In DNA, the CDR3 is TGCAGCTTATACCTCAGGTATGAGCAGTTCTTC. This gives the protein CSLYLRYEQFF.

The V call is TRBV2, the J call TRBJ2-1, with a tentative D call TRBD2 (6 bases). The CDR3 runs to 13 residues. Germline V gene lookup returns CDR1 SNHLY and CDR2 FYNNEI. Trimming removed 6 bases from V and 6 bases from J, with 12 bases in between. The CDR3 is CASRSGDFNEQFF. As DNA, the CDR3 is TGTGCCAGCAGGTCGGGGGATTTCAATGAGCAGTTCTTC. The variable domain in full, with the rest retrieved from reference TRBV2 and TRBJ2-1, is EPEVTQTPSHQVTQMGQEVILRCVPISNHLYFYWYRQILGQKVEFLVSFYNNEISEKSEIFDDQFSVERPDGSNFTLKIRSTKLEDSAMYFCASRSGDFNEQFFGPGTRLTVL.

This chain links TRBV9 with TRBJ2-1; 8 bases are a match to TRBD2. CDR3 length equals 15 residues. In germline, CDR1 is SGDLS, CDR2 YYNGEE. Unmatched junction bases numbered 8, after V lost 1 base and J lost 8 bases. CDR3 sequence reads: CASSVRAGGYDEQFF. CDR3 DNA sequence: TGTGCCAGCAGCGTAAGGGCGGGAGGATACGATGAGCAGTTCTTC.

Written as DNA, the CDR3 is TGTGCCAGCAGCCCCCGGACTAGCGGGAAAGGCACAGATACGCAGTATTTT. Translation: CASSPRTSGKGTDTQYF. J is TRBJ2-3 and V is TRBV7-8; 12 bases fit TRBD2. CDR1 is SGHVS, CDR2 FQNEAQ, per germline. With V trimmed by 5 bases and J by 1 base, 7 bases remained unmatched. This CDR3 comprises 17 residues. The full variable domain, in which reference TRBV7-8 and TRBJ2-3 provide the parts outside the CDR3, is GAGVSQSPRYKVAKRGQDVALRCDPISGHVSLFWYQQALGQGPEFLTYFQNEAQLDKSGLPSDRFFAERPEGSVSTLKIQRTQQEDSAVYLCASSPRTSGKGTDTQYFGPGTRLTVL.

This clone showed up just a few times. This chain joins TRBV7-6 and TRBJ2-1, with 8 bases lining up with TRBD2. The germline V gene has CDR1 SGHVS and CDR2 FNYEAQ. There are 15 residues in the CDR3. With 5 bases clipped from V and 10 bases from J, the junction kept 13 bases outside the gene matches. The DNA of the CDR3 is TGTGCCAGCAGCCCCGAAGCGGGAGTTCCCTTCGAGCAGTTCTTC. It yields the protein CASSPEAGVPFEQFF.

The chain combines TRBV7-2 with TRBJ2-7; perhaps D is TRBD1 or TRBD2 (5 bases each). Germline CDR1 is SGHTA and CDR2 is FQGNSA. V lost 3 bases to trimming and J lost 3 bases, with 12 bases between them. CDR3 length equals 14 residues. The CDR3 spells CASSLGRVYYEQYF. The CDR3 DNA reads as TGTGCCAGCAGCTTGGGGCGGGTCTACTACGAGCAGTACTTC.

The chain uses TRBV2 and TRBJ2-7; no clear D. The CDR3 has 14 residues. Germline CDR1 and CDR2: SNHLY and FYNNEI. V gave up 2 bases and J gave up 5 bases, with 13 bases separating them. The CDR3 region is CASSESALNHEQYF. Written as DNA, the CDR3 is TGTGCCAGCAGTGAATCGGCCTTGAACCACGAGCAGTACTTC.

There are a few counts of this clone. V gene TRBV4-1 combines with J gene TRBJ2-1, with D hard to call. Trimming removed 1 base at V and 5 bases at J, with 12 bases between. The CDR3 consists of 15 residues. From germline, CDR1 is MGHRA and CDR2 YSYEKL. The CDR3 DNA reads TGCGCCAGCAGCCAAGGGTCGGCAGCAGACAATGAGCAGTTCTTC. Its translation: CASSQGSAADNEQFF.